This T cell receptor beta chain originates from a study of CD8 T cells in Susac syndrome. When the RNA was reverse transcribed, random hexamers were used with an input of about 0.45 to 1 ug. In TCRdb, the immunoSEQ multiplex PCR reads were re-called with MiXCR into one record per CDR3 protein. The repertoire holds about 190,000 distinct CDR3 sequences, with 95% as singletons. This CDR3 has 13 amino acids. Trimming at V came to 10 bases and at J to 4 bases, leaving 6 bases not matched to a gene. Per germline, CDR1 MNHEY and CDR2 SMNVEV (reference sequence). This TCR was sampled from a human donor with Susac syndrome. The sample consisted of CD8+ T cells from PBMCs. This chain uses TRBV27 with TRBJ1-4; 7 nucleotides match TRBD1. DNA of the CDR3: TGTGCCACCAAGGGACAGCTTAATGAAAAACTGTTTTTT. Protein product: CATKGQLNEKLFF.